This TCR beta chain was observed in a study of blood T cell repertoires in COVID-19. Study context: The origin of the acute and convalescent COVID-19 samples was the United States, Italy and Spain. The analysed material was cDNA or gDNA that came from T cells, B-cell-depleted T cells, or PBMCs.

This clone is a singleton in its sample. CDR1 is SGHDT and CDR2 is YYEEEE in the germline V gene. The CDR3 sequence is 14 residues long. V trimming: 0 bases; J trimming: 7 bases; junction bases outside the gene matches: 3. As originally analysed: Cell counts per sample came from amplifying reference gene primers. Profiling relied on immunoSEQ multiplex PCR, and the TCRdb table lists in-frame clones only, not all of them. V and J calls and clone size are copied from that table; D and trimming were computed from the DNA. This sample has 100,000 or so clones, with 72% found just once. The receptor was derived from a woman older than 75 with acute or convalescent COVID-19. The J gene is TRBJ2-2, the V gene TRBV5-6, with 7 bases identical to TRBD1. The source material was peripheral blood. As DNA, the CDR3 is TGTGCCAGCAGCTTGGCAGGGGGAAACGGGGAGCTGTTTTTT. Encoded protein: CASSLAGGNGELFF. Drawing the rest from reference TRBV5-6 and TRBJ2-2, the complete variable domain is DAGVTQSPTHLIKTRGQQVTLRCSPKSGHDTVSWYQQALGQGPQFIFQYYEEEERQRGNFPDRFSGHQFPNYSSELNVNALLLGDSALYLCASSLAGGNGELFFGEGSRLTVL.